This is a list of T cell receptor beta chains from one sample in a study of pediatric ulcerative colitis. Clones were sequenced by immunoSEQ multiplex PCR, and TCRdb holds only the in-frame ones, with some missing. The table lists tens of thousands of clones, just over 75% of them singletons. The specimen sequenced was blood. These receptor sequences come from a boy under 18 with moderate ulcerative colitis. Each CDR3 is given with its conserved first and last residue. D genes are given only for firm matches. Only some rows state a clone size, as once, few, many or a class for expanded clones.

TGTGCCACCTCTAAGGCCACAGATACGCAGTATTTT	CATSKATDTQYF	.	.	TRBV15	TRBJ2-3
TGTGCCAGCAGCTTAGCAGGGGGTACCTACGAGCAGTACTTC	CASSLAGGTYEQYF	.	TRBD1	TRBV11-3	TRBJ2-7
TGTGCCAGCAGCTCTGATGATTTGGTAGGGACTGAAGCTTTCTTT	CASSSDDLVGTEAFF	.	.	TRBV7-8	TRBJ1-1
TGTGCCAGCAGTGCCAGACGACAGGGCACTAATGAAAAACTGTTTTTT	CASSARRQGTNEKLFF	.	TRBD1	TRBV6-6	TRBJ1-4
TGTGCCAGCAGCCCTACACGGAGCTCCTACAATGAGCAGTTCTTC	CASSPTRSSYNEQFF	.	.	TRBV5-4	TRBJ2-1
TGTGCCAGCAGCCTACTGGCAGGGGACTACGAGCAGTACTTC	CASSLLAGDYEQYF	few	.	TRBV27	TRBJ2-7
TGCGCCAGCAGCTTGTATGCAGCTATTAACACTGAAGCTTTCTTT	CASSLYAAINTEAFF	.	.	TRBV5-1	TRBJ1-1
TGTGCCAGCGGCTTGAATCGGGGTCATCAGCCCCAGCATTTT	CASGLNRGHQPQHF	.	.	TRBV27	TRBJ1-5
TGTGCCAGCAGCTTAGGGGGGAAGGATCAGCCCCAGCATTTT	CASSLGGKDQPQHF	.	.	TRBV7-2	TRBJ1-5
TGCGCCAGCAGCCCTTGGGGGGGGAACCAAGAGACCCAGTACTTC	CASSPWGGNQETQYF	.	TRBD2	TRBV5-1	TRBJ2-5
TGTGCCTGGAGCCCAGGGACGGCTGGAGTTCGAGAGACCCAGTACTTC	CAWSPGTAGVRETQYF	.	.	TRBV30	TRBJ2-5
TGTGCCAGCAACCTCAGCTTCCATGGAGTAAGGCCGTCGGACGAGCAGTACTTC	CASNLSFHGVRPSDEQYF	.	.	TRBV7-6	TRBJ2-7
TGTGCCAGCAGTTGGGGGCGCACCGGGGAGCTGTTTTTT	CASSWGRTGELFF	few	.	TRBV27	TRBJ2-2
TGCGCCAGCAGCTTGGCGGGGAGCAAGGCTCCTTCACCCCTCCACTTT	CASSLAGSKAPSPLHF	.	.	TRBV5-1	TRBJ1-6
TGCGCCAGCAGCTTGAGACAGGACATATCGGGCTATGGCTACACCTTC	CASSLRQDISGYGYTF	.	.	TRBV5-1	TRBJ1-2
TGCGCCAGCAGCCACCACCCGGGACAGGGGACCGGGGAGCTGTTTTTT	CASSHHPGQGTGELFF	.	TRBD1	TRBV4-3	TRBJ2-2
TGTGCCAGCAGCGTACAGACAGGGTTGAGCTCCTACGAGCAGTACTTC	CASSVQTGLSSYEQYF	.	TRBD1	TRBV9	TRBJ2-7
TGCAGTCCGGCGAACACTGAAGCTTTCTTT	CSPANTEAFF	.	.	TRBV20-1	TRBJ1-1
TGTGCCACCAGCAGAGATCCTGGACTAGCGGGCGAGCAGTTCTTC	CATSRDPGLAGEQFF	.	TRBD2	TRBV15	TRBJ2-1
TGTGCCAGTAGTGTACAGGGTAACACTGAAGCTTTCTTT	CASSVQGNTEAFF	.	.	TRBV19	TRBJ1-1
TGTGCCAGCAGTCTTGGGGCAGGGGTTGATCAGCCCCAGCATTTT	CASSLGAGVDQPQHF	.	.	TRBV6-5	TRBJ1-5
TGTGCCAGTTCCCCCAACGGAGGGGACTATGGCTACACCTTC	CASSPNGGDYGYTF	.	.	TRBV2	TRBJ1-2
TGTGCCTGGAGTCCAGGGACTTATGGCTACACCTTC	CAWSPGTYGYTF	.	.	TRBV30	TRBJ1-2
TGTGCCAGCAGAAGGCAGCATAATTCACCCCTCCACTTT	CASRRQHNSPLHF	.	.	TRBV5-5	TRBJ1-6
TGTGCCAGCAGCGTAGAGGGGGACAGCGACTTTGGAAACACCATATATTTT	CASSVEGDSDFGNTIYF	.	TRBD1	TRBV9	TRBJ1-3
TGTGCCAGCAGTTACGGATCTGAGGGCTATGAGCAGTTCTTC	CASSYGSEGYEQFF	.	.	TRBV6-5	TRBJ2-1
TGTGCCAGCAGCCTGGGTGGGCAGGGAGGGAAGCCCCAGCATTTT	CASSLGGQGGKPQHF	.	.	TRBV5-4	TRBJ1-5
TGTGCCAGCAGCGGAGGGGTTGGCTACACCTTC	CASSGGVGYTF	.	.	TRBV9	TRBJ1-2
TGTGCCAGCAGCTTCACCTTGACAGGGTATAGCAATCAGCCCCAGCATTTT	CASSFTLTGYSNQPQHF	.	TRBD1	TRBV11-2	TRBJ1-5
TGTGCCAGCAGCTCCGACGGATTACCTGGAAACACCATATATTTT	CASSSDGLPGNTIYF	.	.	TRBV7-8	TRBJ1-3
TGTGCCAGCAGTCCCCAGGGGCTCTACGAGCAGTACTTC	CASSPQGLYEQYF	.	.	TRBV27	TRBJ2-7
TGTGCCAGCAGTCCCGGGACTAACTATGGCTACACCTTC	CASSPGTNYGYTF	.	.	TRBV25-1	TRBJ1-2
TGTGCCAGCAGCGTCCAGGACAGGCCCTATGGCTACACCTTC	CASSVQDRPYGYTF	.	TRBD1	TRBV9	TRBJ1-2
TGTGCCAGCAGCTTGGGACACTTTAATGAAAAACTGTTTTTT	CASSLGHFNEKLFF	few	.	TRBV5-6	TRBJ1-4
TGCGCCAGCAGCCAAGTAAGTCGGGAGGCGCAGTATTTT	CASSQVSREAQYF	.	TRBD2	TRBV4-1	TRBJ2-3
TGCGCCAGCAGCCCAACTGGGCAGACCCTCTACGAGCAGTACTTC	CASSPTGQTLYEQYF	.	.	TRBV5-1	TRBJ2-7
TGTGCCAGCAGTGCAGGGCAAGGGGGCTACACCTTC	CASSAGQGGYTF	few	.	TRBV2	TRBJ1-2
TGTGCCAGCAGCTTGGGGGGGAACTATGGCTACACCTTC	CASSLGGNYGYTF	.	.	TRBV7-9	TRBJ1-2
TGTGCCAGCAGTGAAGCGCGACTAGGCGCCTACGAGCAGTACTTC	CASSEARLGAYEQYF	.	.	TRBV2	TRBJ2-7
TGTGCCAGCTCACCAAGGGGACAGGGGTTTATCTACGAGCAGTACTTC	CASSPRGQGFIYEQYF	.	TRBD1	TRBV18	TRBJ2-7
TGTGCCAGCAGTGTTTGGGACAGCCTCGGGGAGCTGTTTTTT	CASSVWDSLGELFF	.	TRBD1	TRBV2	TRBJ2-2
TGTGCCATCAGTGAGTCCGTCAGAACCTACGAGCAGTACTTC	CAISESVRTYEQYF	.	.	TRBV10-3	TRBJ2-7
TGTGCCAGCAGCGTTACTGGACAGGGGAAGCAAGAGACCCAGTACTTC	CASSVTGQGKQETQYF	.	TRBD1	TRBV9	TRBJ2-5
TGTGCCAGCAGCTACTACTCGGGGGGGCCCTACAATGAGCAGTTCTTC	CASSYYSGGPYNEQFF	.	TRBD2	TRBV27	TRBJ2-1
TGTGCCAGCAGCCAAGATCGGGGTTTAGCAGGGGGATTCTATGGCTACACCTTC	CASSQDRGLAGGFYGYTF	.	TRBD1	TRBV14	TRBJ1-2
TGTGCCAGCAGGGCGACACAGGGTAACTATGGCTACACCTTC	CASRATQGNYGYTF	few	.	TRBV9	TRBJ1-2
TGTGCCAGCAGCGTAGACGGAGCGGGGTTGGAGACCCAGTACTTC	CASSVDGAGLETQYF	.	TRBD2	TRBV9	TRBJ2-5
TGTGCCAGCAGCTTGGGTCAGGGGGGCCAGCCCCAGCATTTT	CASSLGQGGQPQHF	.	TRBD1	TRBV5-8	TRBJ1-5
TGTGCCAGCAGTCAAGGGGGCGCTGGGGTGTTTGGCGGGGAGCTGTTTTTT	CASSQGGAGVFGGELFF	.	TRBD1	TRBV2	TRBJ2-2
TGCAGCGCCGGACAGGGGGCCGGCAATCAGCCCCAGCATTTT	CSAGQGAGNQPQHF	.	TRBD1	TRBV29-1	TRBJ1-5